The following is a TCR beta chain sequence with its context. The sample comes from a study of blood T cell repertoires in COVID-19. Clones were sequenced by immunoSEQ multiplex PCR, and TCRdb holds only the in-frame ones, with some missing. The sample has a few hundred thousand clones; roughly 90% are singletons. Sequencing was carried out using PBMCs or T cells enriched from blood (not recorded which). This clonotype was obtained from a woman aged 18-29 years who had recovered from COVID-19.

The CDR3 sequence is CASSSRQENSPLHF. The CDR3 DNA follows: TGCGCCAGCAGCTCCCGACAGGAAAATTCACCCCTCCACTTT. The rearrangement links TRBV5-1 to TRBJ1-6; D is possibly TRBD1 (6 bases). V lost 3 bases and J 7 bases, leaving 11 bases between the germline ends. The germline CDR1 and CDR2 sequences are SGHRS and YFSETQ. CDR3 size: 14 residues.